The next 20 T cell receptor beta chains were all read from a single sample in a study of early T cells in non-severe SARS-CoV-2 infection. TCRdb reanalysed the 5' RACE reads using MiXCR and keeps one entry per CDR3 protein. The sample records around 26,000 distinct CDR3 sequences, 4.4% being singletons. Input material: whole blood. The receptors stem from an adult who was a healthcare worker with PCR-confirmed SARS-CoV-2 infection or an uninfected control (not recorded which).

Ten or more counts support this clonotype. The V and J genes are TRBV27 and TRBJ1-1; D is uncertain. Trimming left V 7 bases short and J 1 base short, with 7 bases between. From germline, CDR1 is MNHEY and CDR2 SMNVEV (reference sequence). The CDR3 is 12 amino acids. The CDR3 region has the DNA TGTGCCAGCAAGTTTGCGAACACTGAAGCTTTCTTT. This translates into CASKFANTEAFF.

The rearrangement links TRBV5-6 to TRBJ2-4; tentatively, D is TRBD2 (7 bases). From germline, CDR1 is SGHDT and CDR2 YYEEEE. This CDR3 spans 17 amino acids. V was shortened by 4 bases and J by 6 bases, with 23 bases between the two germline ends. In DNA, the CDR3 is TGTGCCAGCAGCACCCGGGGGGCCAGGGTGTATAGAAACATTCAGTACTTC. Translated, it gives CASSTRGARVYRNIQYF.

This clonotype was detected many times. The chain is built from TRBV7-6 and TRBJ1-6; D is possibly TRBD1 (5 bases). Germline values: CDR1 SGHVS, CDR2 FNYEAQ. The germline V and J ends were trimmed by 6 bases and 10 bases, with 28 bases remaining between them. The CDR3 runs to 18 residues. Here the CDR3 reads CASSHAWGGGRTGSPLHF. The CDR3 DNA reads TGTGCCAGCAGTCACGCCTGGGGCGGGGGACGTACGGGATCACCCCTCCACTTT.

This clonotype was counted at least ten times. The chain recombines TRBV28 with TRBJ2-1, with 7 nucleotides matching TRBD1. The CDR3 is 13 amino acids. Germline lookup yields CDR1 MDHEN and CDR2 SYDVKM. Trimming removed 10 bases from V and 6 bases from J; junction bases left unmatched: 9. CDR3: CATRTGLSNEQFF. Written as DNA, the CDR3 is TGTGCCACCCGGACAGGTTTGTCCAATGAGCAGTTCTTC.

This clonotype was seen many times. V gene TRBV2 combines with J gene TRBJ2-1; TRBD2 matches 13 bases. The germline CDR1 and CDR2 sequences are SNHLY and FYNNEI. This CDR3 is 16 amino acids long. Trimming cost V 6 bases and J 7 bases; bases outside gene matches: 9. The CDR3 coding sequence is TGTGCCAGCAGGCGGACTAGCGGGGGCCCGGGGAATGAGCAGTTCTTC. As protein: CASRRTSGGPGNEQFF.

There are many counts of this clonotype. CDR3 in DNA: TGCGCCAGCAGCCAATTAGTACTATCCTACGAGCAGTACTTC. Its translation is CASSQLVLSYEQYF. The V call is TRBV4-1, the J call TRBJ2-7; D gene unclear. Germline-derived CDR1 and CDR2 are MGHRA and YSYEKL. The CDR3 sequence is 14 residues long. With 2 bases removed from V and 1 base from J, the gap between germline ends came to 9 bases.

This clonotype was found many times. The CDR3 is CRPYKGNTEAFF. The DNA for the CDR3 is TGCAGGCCCTACAAGGGGAACACTGAAGCTTTCTTT. The chain joins TRBV20-1 to TRBJ1-1, with D unresolved. Germline-derived CDR1 and CDR2 are DFQATT and SNEGSKA (reference sequence). CDR3 length equals 12 residues.

Many counts were recorded for this clonotype. The chain couples TRBV4-1 to TRBJ2-2; unclear D gene. This CDR3 contains 20 residues. Germline loops: CDR1 MGHRA, CDR2 YSYEKL. Trimming stripped 8 bases from V and 2 bases from J, with 30 bases between. The CDR3 sequence is CASGPVLVFGSGPNTGELFF. In DNA, the CDR3 is TGCGCCAGCGGACCCGTTTTAGTGTTTGGTTCTGGTCCAAACACCGGGGAGCTGTTTTTT.

This clonotype has at least ten counts. This chain connects TRBV28 to TRBJ2-2, with D uncertain. V lost 7 bases and J 1 base, leaving 4 bases between the germline ends. This CDR3 contains 12 residues. Germline CDR1 MDHEN, CDR2 SYDVKM. In DNA form, the CDR3 reads TGTGCCAGCACCAAGAACACCGGGGAGCTGTTTTTT. This sequence encodes CASTKNTGELFF.

At least ten counts were recorded for this clonotype. The V gene is TRBV7-8, the J gene TRBJ2-4, with D possibly TRBD1 on 6 matching bases. CDR3 size: 15 residues. The germline gives CDR1 SGHVS, CDR2 FQNEAQ. Trimming stripped 5 bases from V and 2 bases from J, with 13 bases between. CDR3 amino acids: CASSPPGATKNIQYF. CDR3 in DNA: TGTGCCAGCAGCCCTCCAGGGGCAACCAAAAACATTCAGTACTTC. Complete variable domain (other parts from reference TRBV7-8 and TRBJ2-4): GAGVSQSPRYKVAKRGQDVALRCDPISGHVSLFWYQQALGQGPEFLTYFQNEAQLDKSGLPSDRFFAERPEGSVSTLKIQRTQQEDSAVYLCASSPPGATKNIQYFGAGTRLSVL.

This CDR3 reads CASKQGGTANYGYTF. DNA for the CDR3: TGTGCCAGCAAACAAGGGGGGACCGCCAACTATGGCTACACCTTC. The V gene is TRBV28, the J gene TRBJ1-2; D possibly corresponds to TRBD1 (6 bases). Germline CDR1 MDHEN, CDR2 SYDVKM. Trimming cost V 7 bases and J 2 bases, with 17 bases left between them. The CDR3 loop spans 15 amino acids.

There are many counts of this clonotype. The V call is TRBV7-9, the J call TRBJ1-4; 8 nucleotides align to TRBD1. V gave up 0 bases and J gave up 0 bases; unmatched junction bases: 6. This CDR3 comprises 18 residues. The germline CDR1 and CDR2 sequences are SEHNR and FQNEAQ (reference sequence). CDR3 in DNA: TGTGCCAGCAGCTTAGCTCGTACGACAGGGGCAACTAATGAAAAACTGTTTTTT. Its translation is CASSLARTTGATNEKLFF.

V and J are TRBV12-3 or TRBV12-4 and TRBJ2-2; weak D call: TRBD2 (6 bases). Trimming took off 7 bases at V and 3 bases at J, with 12 bases between the two ends. The CDR3 covers 14 residues. The CDR3 DNA reads as TGTGCCAGCATCTCTCGGAGGGACACCGGGGAGCTGTTTTTT. Residues: CASISRRDTGELFF.

This clonotype was counted at least ten times. The rearrangement joins TRBV2 to TRBJ2-7, with a tentative D call TRBD2 (5 bases). The CDR3 sequence is 13 residues long. V was cut by 2 bases and J by 6 bases, with 11 bases left in between. The germline V gene has CDR1 SNHLY and CDR2 FYNNEI. The DNA for the CDR3 is TGTGCCAGCAGTGAATGGGAGAAAGGCGAGCAGTACTTC. Its translation: CASSEWEKGEQYF.

This clonotype was counted at least ten times. This rearrangement joins TRBV7-2 to TRBJ2-7, with no clear D. Trimming took off 5 bases at V and 2 bases at J, with 13 bases between the two ends. Germline CDR1 and CDR2: SGHTA and FQGNSA. This CDR3 contains 14 residues. CDR3 protein: CASSPEKVPYEQYF. The CDR3 DNA reads TGTGCCAGCAGCCCCGAAAAGGTTCCCTACGAGCAGTACTTC.

This clonotype was seen at least ten times. The V and J genes are TRBV7-6 and TRBJ2-7; D not certain. The CDR3 contains 16 residues. Germline V gene lookup returns CDR1 SGHVS and CDR2 FNYEAQ. V lost 0 bases, J lost 0 bases, and 12 bases lay in between. The CDR3 loop reads CASSLAYRTDSYEQYF. CDR3 DNA: TGTGCCAGCAGCTTAGCGTATCGAACAGACTCCTACGAGCAGTACTTC.

This clonotype was detected many times. The chain is built from TRBV7-9 and TRBJ1-3; D not resolved. The CDR3 runs to 16 residues. Germline V lookup: CDR1 SEHNR, CDR2 FQNEAQ (reference sequence). With 3 bases removed from V and 1 base from J, the gap between germline ends came to 13 bases. The CDR3 loop reads CASSLEKLGSGNTIYF. The CDR3 DNA is TGTGCCAGCAGCTTGGAAAAACTCGGGTCTGGAAACACCATATATTTT.

This clonotype was seen ten or more times. The chain carries TRBV5-8 and TRBJ1-5, with D possibly matching TRBD1 (5 bases). The CDR3 spans 18 residues. Germline V gene sequence: CDR1 SGHTS, CDR2 YDEGEE. The V gene lost 0 bases and the J gene lost 1 base, with 17 bases spanning the gap. The CDR3 loop is CASSLVKMSGKSNQPQHF. DNA for the CDR3: TGTGCCAGCAGCTTGGTAAAAATGTCAGGGAAAAGCAATCAGCCCCAGCATTTT.

This clonotype was seen ten or more times. The chain links TRBV20-1 to TRBJ1-1, with TRBD1 as a possible D gene (6 bases). The V gene's germline CDR1 is DFQATT and CDR2 SNEGSKA (reference sequence). CDR3 size: 14 residues. Trimming cost V 1 base and J 1 base, with 10 bases left between them. CDR3 residues: CSARAKTGNTEAFF. Written as DNA, the CDR3 is TGCAGTGCTAGAGCCAAGACAGGGAACACTGAAGCTTTCTTT.

At least ten counts were recorded for this clonotype. V is TRBV29-1 and J is TRBJ1-2, with D unclear. Trimming cost V 6 bases and J 4 bases, with 9 bases left between them. The germline CDR1 and CDR2 sequences are SQVTM and ANQGSEA. This CDR3 has 11 residues. CDR3 coding DNA: TGCAGCGTGGCATCCCCCTATGGCTACACCTTC. Translation: CSVASPYGYTF.